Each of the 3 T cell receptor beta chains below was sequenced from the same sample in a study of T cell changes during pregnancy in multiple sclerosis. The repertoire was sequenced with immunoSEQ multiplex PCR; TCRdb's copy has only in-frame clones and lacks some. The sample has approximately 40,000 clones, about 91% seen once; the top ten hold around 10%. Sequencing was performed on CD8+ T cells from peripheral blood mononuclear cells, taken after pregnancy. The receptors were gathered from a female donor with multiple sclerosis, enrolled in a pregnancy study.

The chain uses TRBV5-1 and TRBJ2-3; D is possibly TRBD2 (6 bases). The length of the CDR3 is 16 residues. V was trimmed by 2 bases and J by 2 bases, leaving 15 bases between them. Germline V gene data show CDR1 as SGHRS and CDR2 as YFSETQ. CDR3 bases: TGCGCCAGCAGCTTCGCCGGGACTGATAACACAGATACGCAGTATTTT. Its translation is CASSFAGTDNTDTQYF.

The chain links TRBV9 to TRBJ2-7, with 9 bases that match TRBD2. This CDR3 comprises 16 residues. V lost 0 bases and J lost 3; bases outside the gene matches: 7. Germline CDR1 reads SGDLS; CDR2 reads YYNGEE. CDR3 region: CASSVDQASGIYEQYF. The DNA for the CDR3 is TGTGCCAGCAGCGTAGATCAGGCTAGCGGGATCTACGAGCAGTACTTC.

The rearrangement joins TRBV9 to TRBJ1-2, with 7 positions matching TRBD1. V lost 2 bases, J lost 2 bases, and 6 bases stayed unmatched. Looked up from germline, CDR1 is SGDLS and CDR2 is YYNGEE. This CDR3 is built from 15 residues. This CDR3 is CASSVRRTGNYGYTF. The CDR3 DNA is TGTGCCAGCAGCGTTAGGAGGACAGGAAACTATGGCTACACCTTC.